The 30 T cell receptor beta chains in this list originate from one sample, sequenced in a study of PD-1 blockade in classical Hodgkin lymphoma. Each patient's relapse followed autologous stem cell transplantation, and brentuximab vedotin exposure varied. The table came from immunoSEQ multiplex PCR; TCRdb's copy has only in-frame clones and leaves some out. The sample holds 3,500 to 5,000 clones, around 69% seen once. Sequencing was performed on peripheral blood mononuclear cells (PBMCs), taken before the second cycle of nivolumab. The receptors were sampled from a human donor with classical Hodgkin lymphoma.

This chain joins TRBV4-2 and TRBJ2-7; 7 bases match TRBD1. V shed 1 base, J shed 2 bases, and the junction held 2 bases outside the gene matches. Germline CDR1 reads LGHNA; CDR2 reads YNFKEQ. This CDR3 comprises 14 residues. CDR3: CASSQGQGTYEQYF. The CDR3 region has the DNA TGTGCCAGCAGCCAAGGACAGGGAACCTACGAGCAGTACTTC.

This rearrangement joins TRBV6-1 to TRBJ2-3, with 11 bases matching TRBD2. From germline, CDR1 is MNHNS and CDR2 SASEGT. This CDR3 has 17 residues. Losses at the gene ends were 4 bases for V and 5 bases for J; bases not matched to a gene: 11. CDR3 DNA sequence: TGTGCCAGCAGTGTTAAAACTAGCGGGAGAGGAGGAGATACGCAGTATTTT. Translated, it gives CASSVKTSGRGGDTQYF.

The CDR3 region has the DNA TGTGCCAGCAGCTCTGGACTAGCGGGAGCCCCCTACAATGAGCAGTTCTTC. Translating it yields CASSSGLAGAPYNEQFF. The V gene is TRBV5-6, the J gene TRBJ2-1; 13 bases fit TRBD2. After removal of 3 bases from V and 2 bases from J, the junction contained 5 bases not matched to a gene. The CDR3 contains 17 residues. Germline values: CDR1 SGHDT, CDR2 YYEEEE.

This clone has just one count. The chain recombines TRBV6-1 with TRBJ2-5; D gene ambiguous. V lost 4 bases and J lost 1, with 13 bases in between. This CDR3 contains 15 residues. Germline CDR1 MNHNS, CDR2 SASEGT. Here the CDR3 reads CASSVYFAPQETQYF. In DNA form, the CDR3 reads TGTGCCAGCAGTGTCTATTTCGCCCCCCAAGAGACCCAGTACTTC.

The CDR3 DNA reads TGCGCCACGGGAAACGAACCCACCGGGGAGCTGTTTTTT. This encodes CATGNEPTGELFF. This chain uses TRBV5-1 with TRBJ2-2; D may be TRBD2 (5 bases). V gave up 9 bases and J gave up 4 bases, with 13 bases separating them. Germline CDR1 and CDR2: SGHRS and YFSETQ. The CDR3 loop spans 13 amino acids.

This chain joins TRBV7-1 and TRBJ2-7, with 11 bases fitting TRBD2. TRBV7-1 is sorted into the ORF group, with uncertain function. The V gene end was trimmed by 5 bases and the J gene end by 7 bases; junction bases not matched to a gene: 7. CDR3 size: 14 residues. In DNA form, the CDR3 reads TGTGCCAGCAGCCCCGGACTAGCGGGTGGGGAGCAGTACTTC. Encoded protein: CASSPGLAGGEQYF.

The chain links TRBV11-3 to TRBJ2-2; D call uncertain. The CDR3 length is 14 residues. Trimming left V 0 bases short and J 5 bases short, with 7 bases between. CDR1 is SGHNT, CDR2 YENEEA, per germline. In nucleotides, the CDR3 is TGTGCCAGCAGCTTAGAAGCGTCGACCGGGGAGCTGTTTTTT. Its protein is CASSLEASTGELFF. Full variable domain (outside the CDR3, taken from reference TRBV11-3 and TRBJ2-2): EAGVVQSPRYKIIEKKQPVAFWCNPISGHNTLYWYLQNLGQGPELLIRYENEEAVDDSQLPKDRFSAERLKGVDSTLKIQPAELGDSAVYLCASSLEASTGELFFGEGSRLTVL.

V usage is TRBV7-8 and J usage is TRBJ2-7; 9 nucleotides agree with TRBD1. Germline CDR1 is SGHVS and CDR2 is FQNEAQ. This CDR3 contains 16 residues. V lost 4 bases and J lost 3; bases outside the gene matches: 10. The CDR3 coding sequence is TGTGCCAGCAGCTCGTCCACAGGGGGCTCCATCTACGAGCAGTACTTC. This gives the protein CASSSSTGGSIYEQYF.

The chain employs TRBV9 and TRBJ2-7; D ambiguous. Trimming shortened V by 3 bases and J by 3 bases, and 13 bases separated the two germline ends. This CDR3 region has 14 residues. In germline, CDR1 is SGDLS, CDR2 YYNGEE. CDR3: CASSAGSNLYEQYF. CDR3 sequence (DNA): TGTGCCAGCAGCGCCGGGTCGAACCTCTACGAGCAGTACTTC.

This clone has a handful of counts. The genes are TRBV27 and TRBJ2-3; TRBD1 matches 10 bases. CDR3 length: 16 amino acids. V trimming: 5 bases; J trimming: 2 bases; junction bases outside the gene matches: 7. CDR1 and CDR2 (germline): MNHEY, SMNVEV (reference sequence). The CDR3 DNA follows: TGTGCCAGCAGTCGAGGGGGACAGGGGTTCACAGATACGCAGTATTTT. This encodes CASSRGGQGFTDTQYF.

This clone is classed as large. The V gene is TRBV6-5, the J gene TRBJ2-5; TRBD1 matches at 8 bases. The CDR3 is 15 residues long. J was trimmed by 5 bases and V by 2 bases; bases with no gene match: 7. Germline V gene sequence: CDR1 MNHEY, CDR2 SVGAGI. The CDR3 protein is CASSYATGGPETQYF. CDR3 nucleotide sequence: TGTGCCAGCAGTTACGCAACAGGGGGTCCGGAGACCCAGTACTTC.

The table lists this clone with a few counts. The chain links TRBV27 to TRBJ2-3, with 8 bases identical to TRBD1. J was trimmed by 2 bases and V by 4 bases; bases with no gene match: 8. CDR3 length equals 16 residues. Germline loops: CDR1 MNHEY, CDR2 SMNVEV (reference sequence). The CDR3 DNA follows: TGTGCCAGCAGTTCCGGGACAGGTCGGAACACAGATACGCAGTATTTT. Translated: CASSSGTGRNTDTQYF.

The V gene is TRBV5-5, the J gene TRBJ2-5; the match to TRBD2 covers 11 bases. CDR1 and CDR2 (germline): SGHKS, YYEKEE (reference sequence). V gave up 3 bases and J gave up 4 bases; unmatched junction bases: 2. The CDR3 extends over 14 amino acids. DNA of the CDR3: TGTGCCAGCAGCTCAGGACTAGCGGGAGAGACCCAGTACTTC. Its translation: CASSSGLAGETQYF. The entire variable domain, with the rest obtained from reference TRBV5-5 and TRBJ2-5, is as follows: DAGVTQSPTHLIKTRGQQVTLRCSPISGHKSVSWYQQVLGQGPQFIFQYYEKEERGRGNFPDRFSARQFPNYSSELNVNALLLGDSALYLCASSSGLAGETQYFGPGTRLLVL.

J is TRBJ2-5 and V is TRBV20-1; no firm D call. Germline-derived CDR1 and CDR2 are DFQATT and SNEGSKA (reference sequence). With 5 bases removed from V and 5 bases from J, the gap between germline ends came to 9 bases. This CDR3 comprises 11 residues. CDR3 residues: CSAGNAETQYF. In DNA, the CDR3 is TGCAGTGCTGGGAATGCCGAGACCCAGTACTTC.

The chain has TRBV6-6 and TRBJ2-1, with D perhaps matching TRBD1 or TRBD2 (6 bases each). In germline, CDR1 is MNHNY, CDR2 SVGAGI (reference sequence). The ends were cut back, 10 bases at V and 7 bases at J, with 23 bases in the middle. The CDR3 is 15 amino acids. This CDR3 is CAIQGSNTGRNEQFF. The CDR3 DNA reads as TGTGCCATCCAGGGATCTAACACAGGGAGGAATGAGCAGTTCTTC.

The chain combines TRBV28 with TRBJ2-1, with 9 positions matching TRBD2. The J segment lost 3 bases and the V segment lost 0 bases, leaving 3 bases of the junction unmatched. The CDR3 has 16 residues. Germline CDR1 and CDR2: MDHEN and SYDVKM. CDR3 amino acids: CASSLWSGRIYNEQFF. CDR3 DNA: TGTGCCAGCAGTTTATGGAGCGGGAGGATCTACAATGAGCAGTTCTTC.

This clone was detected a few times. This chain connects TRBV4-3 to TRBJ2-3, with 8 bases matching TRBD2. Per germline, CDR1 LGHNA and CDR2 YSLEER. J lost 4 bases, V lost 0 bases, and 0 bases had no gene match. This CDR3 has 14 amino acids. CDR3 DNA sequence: TGCGCCAGCAGCCAAGAGGGACTAGCAGATACGCAGTATTTT. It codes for CASSQEGLADTQYF.

The CDR3, as DNA: TGTGCCAGCAGCTTCCGTGCCGGGGACCCCTACGAGCAGTACTTC. Its protein product is CASSFRAGDPYEQYF. The J gene is TRBJ2-7, the V gene TRBV7-9; possibly TRBD1 or TRBD2 for D (5 bases each). This CDR3 has 15 amino acids. V lost 3 bases to trimming and J lost 2 bases, with 14 bases between them. The germline V gene encodes CDR1 SEHNR and CDR2 FQNEAQ (reference sequence).

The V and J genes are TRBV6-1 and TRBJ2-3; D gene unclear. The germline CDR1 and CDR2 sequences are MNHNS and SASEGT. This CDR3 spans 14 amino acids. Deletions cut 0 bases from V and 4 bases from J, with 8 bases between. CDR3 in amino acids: CASSEARPADTQYF. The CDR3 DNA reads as TGTGCCAGCAGTGAAGCCCGGCCCGCAGATACGCAGTATTTT.

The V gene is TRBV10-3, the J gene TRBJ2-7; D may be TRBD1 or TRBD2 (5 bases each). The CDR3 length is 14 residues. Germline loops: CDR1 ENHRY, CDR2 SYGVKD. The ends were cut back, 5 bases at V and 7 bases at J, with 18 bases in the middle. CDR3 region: CAISPVTGLAEQYF. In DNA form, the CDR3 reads TGTGCCATCAGTCCGGTTACAGGATTAGCGGAGCAGTACTTC.

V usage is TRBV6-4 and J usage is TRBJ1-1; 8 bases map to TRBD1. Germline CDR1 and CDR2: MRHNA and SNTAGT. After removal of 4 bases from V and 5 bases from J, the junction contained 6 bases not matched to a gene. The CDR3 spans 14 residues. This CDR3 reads CASSAETGATEAFF. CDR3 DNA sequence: TGTGCCAGCAGTGCCGAGACAGGGGCGACTGAAGCTTTCTTT.

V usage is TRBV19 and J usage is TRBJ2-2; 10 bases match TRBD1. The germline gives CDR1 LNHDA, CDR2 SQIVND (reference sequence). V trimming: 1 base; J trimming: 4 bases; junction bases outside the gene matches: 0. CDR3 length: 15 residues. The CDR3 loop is CASSIGTGGTGELFF. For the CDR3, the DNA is TGTGCCAGTAGTATAGGGACAGGGGGCACCGGGGAGCTGTTTTTT.

CDR3: CASSYSRGEQYF. DNA of the CDR3: TGTGCCAGCAGTTACTCGAGGGGGGAGCAGTACTTC. This sequence joins TRBV6-5 and TRBJ2-7, with D possibly matching TRBD1 (6 bases). The CDR3 extends over 12 amino acids. Trimming took off 0 bases at V and 7 bases at J, with 7 bases between the two ends. Germline values: CDR1 MNHEY, CDR2 SVGAGI.

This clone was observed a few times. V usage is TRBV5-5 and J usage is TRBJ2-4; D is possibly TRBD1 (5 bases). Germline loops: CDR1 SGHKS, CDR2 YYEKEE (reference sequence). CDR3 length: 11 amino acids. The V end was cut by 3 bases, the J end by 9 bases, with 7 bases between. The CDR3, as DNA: TGTGCCAGCAGCTCCCAGGGCATTCAGTACTTC. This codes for CASSSQGIQYF.

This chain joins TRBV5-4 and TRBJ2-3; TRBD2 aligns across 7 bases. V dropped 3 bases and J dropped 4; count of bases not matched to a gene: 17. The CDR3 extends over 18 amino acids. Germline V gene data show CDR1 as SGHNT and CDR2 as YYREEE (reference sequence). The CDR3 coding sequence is TGTGCCAGCAGCTCCAGCCTACTGGTGCGGGGGAACCCAGATACGCAGTATTTT. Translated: CASSSSLLVRGNPDTQYF.

CDR3 bases: TGTGCCAGCAGTTTTAGACAGTCCTATAATTCACCCCTCCACTTT. Its protein product is CASSFRQSYNSPLHF. The chain joins TRBV27 to TRBJ1-6, with D maybe TRBD1 (5 bases). Germline lookup yields CDR1 MNHEY and CDR2 SMNVEV (reference sequence). There are 15 residues in the CDR3. V dropped 3 bases and J dropped 1 base, with 7 bases sitting between them.

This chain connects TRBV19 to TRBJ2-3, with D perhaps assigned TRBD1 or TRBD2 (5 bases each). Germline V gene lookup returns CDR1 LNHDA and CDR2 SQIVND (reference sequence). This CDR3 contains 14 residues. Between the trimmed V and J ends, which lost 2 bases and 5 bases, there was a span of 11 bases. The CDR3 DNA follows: TGTGCCAGTAGTATAAGTAAGGGACGAGATACGCAGTATTTT. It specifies CASSISKGRDTQYF. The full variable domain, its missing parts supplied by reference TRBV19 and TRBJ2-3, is DGGITQSPKYLFRKEGQNVTLSCEQNLNHDAMYWYRQDPGQGLRLIYYSQIVNDFQKGDIAEGYSVSREKKESFPLTVTSAQKNPTAFYLCASSISKGRDTQYFGPGTRLTVL.

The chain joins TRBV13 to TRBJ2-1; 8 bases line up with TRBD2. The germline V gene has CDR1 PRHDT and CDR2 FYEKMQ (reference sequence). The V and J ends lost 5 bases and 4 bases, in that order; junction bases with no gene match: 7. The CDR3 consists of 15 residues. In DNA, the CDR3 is TGTGCCAGCAGCCCGGGACTAGAAAAGTACAATGAGCAGTTCTTC. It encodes CASSPGLEKYNEQFF.

DNA of the CDR3: TGTGCCATCAGTGAGACGGGCGGGATCACAGATACGCAGTATTTT. Translating it yields CAISETGGITDTQYF. The V call is TRBV10-3, the J call TRBJ2-3, with D maybe TRBD2 (6 bases). The V and J ends lost 2 bases and 2 bases respectively, with 11 bases between them. This CDR3 has 15 residues. Germline V gene lookup returns CDR1 ENHRY and CDR2 SYGVKD.

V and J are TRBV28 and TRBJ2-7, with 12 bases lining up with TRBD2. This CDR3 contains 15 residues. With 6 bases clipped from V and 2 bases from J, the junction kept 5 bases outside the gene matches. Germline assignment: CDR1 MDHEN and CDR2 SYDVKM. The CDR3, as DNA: TGTGCCAGCAGCGAGGGACTAGCGGGCACCTACGAGCAGTACTTC. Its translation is CASSEGLAGTYEQYF.